This T cell receptor beta chain derives from a study of T cells after yellow fever vaccination. The length of the CDR3 is 15 residues. The V segment lost 6 bases and the J segment 6 bases; nucleotides outside the gene matches: 9. The germline CDR1 and CDR2 sequences are DFQATT and SNEGSKA (reference sequence). TCRdb processed the 5' RACE reads anew with MiXCR; each CDR3 protein has one entry. The data show 300,000 to 350,000 distinct CDR3 sequences, with almost 4% seen just once and 20% to 30% held by the top ten. This clonotype was counted at least ten times. Its antigen is not known. Study-wide findings and caveats: Compared with primary, the secondary response was weaker and peaked at day 5, not 15. Post-booster samples contained most primary-vaccination clones (approximately 95% CD4, less than 90% CD8).

Sequencing was performed on PBMCs, taken 5 days after the yellow fever booster vaccination. The chain uses TRBV20-1 and TRBJ1-6; TRBD1 matches at 9 bases. The source of this sequence is a man younger than 35 who received the YFV17D yellow fever vaccine. CDR3 nucleotides: TGCAGTGCACCCGGACAGGGGCTGATTAATTCACCCCTCCACTTT. Protein sequence: CSAPGQGLINSPLHF.